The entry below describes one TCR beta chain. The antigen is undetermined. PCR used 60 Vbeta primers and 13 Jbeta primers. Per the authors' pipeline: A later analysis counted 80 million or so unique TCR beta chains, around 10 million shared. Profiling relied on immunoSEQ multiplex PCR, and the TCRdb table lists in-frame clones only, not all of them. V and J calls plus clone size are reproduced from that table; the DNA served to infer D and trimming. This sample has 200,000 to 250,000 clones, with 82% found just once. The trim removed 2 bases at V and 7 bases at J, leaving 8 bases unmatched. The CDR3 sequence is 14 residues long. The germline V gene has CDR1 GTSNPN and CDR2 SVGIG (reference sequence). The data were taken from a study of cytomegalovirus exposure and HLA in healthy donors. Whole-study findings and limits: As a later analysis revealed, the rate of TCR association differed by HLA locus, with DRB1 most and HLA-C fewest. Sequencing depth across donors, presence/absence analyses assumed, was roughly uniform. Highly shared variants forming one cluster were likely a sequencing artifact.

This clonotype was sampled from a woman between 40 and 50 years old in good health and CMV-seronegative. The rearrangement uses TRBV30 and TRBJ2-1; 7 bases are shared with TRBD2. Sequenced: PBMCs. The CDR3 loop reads CAWSNRLALNEQFF. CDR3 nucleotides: TGTGCCTGGAGTAACAGACTAGCTTTGAATGAGCAGTTCTTC.